This entry features one T cell receptor (beta chain) sequence. This record belongs to a study of blood T cell repertoires in COVID-19. Background on the study: Material from acute and convalescent COVID-19 was sourced from the United States, Italy and Spain. From T cells, B-cell-depleted T cells, or PBMCs came the material, which was cDNA or gDNA.

Germline CDR1 GTSNPN, CDR2 SVGIG (reference sequence). The CDR3 runs to 18 residues. With V trimmed by 1 base and J by 4 bases, 14 bases remained unmatched. Original handling: Estimates of nucleated cell counts were drawn from the amplification of reference gene primers. Only in-frame clones appear in the TCRdb table, and some are missing; sequencing was by immunoSEQ multiplex PCR. That table gives V, J and clone size, and the DNA gave D and trimming. The table has 200,000 to 250,000 clones, over 80% seen once. The TCR comes from a woman in her fifties or sixties with active or convalescent COVID-19. The sequencing sample was made of peripheral blood. The chain couples TRBV30 to TRBJ2-2; 8 bases agree with TRBD1. This CDR3 reads CAWSGFPSGGGFTGELFF. The DNA for the CDR3 is TGTGCCTGGAGTGGTTTCCCCTCAGGGGGCGGCTTCACCGGGGAGCTGTTTTTT.